The present TCR beta chain was sequenced within a study of T cell repertoires in cytomegalovirus infection. MiXCR, applied by TCRdb to the reads, yields one record per CDR3 protein. The profile covers around 900,000 distinct CDR3 sequences, with around 30% appearing a single time and over 11% taken by the ten largest. V gave up 0 bases and J gave up 8 bases; unmatched junction bases: 7. This CDR3 has 15 residues. Germline V CDR1 and CDR2: SGHRS, YFSETQ. This clonotype appeared a few times. Its specificity is not known. This chain uses TRBV5-1 with TRBJ1-4; 7 bases are a match to TRBD1. Sequenced material: cultured CD8+ T cells from PBMCs, taken from culture after CMV antigen stimulation. The receptor comes from a human donor in good health (CMV status not recorded). Some clones in this sample may be carry-over from other donors' samples. This CDR3 reads CASSLEGARREKLFF. The CDR3 nucleotides read TGCGCCAGCAGCTTGGAGGGGGCAAGGCGGGAAAAACTGTTTTTT.